The 9 T cell receptor beta chains listed next were all sequenced from one sample in a study of shared clonotypes between healthy human individuals. Profiling relied on immunoSEQ multiplex PCR, and the TCRdb table lists in-frame clones only, not all of them. This sample has some 2,000,000 clones; more than 90% occur once, and the top ten carry roughly 0.13%. Sequencing was done on a sample of naive CD4+ T cells sorted from blood. Subset defined: CD45RA+ positively selected. Receptor source: a man aged 18-30 years in good health.

This clone was counted a few times. The chain combines TRBV5-5 with TRBJ2-7; no reliable D call. Between the trimmed V and J ends, which lost 7 bases and 2 bases, there was a span of 13 bases. Germline V gene sequence: CDR1 SGHKS, CDR2 YYEKEE (reference sequence). The CDR3 is 13 amino acids. CDR3 sequence: CASSGGPTYEQYF. The CDR3 DNA reads TGTGCCAGCTCGGGCGGTCCTACCTACGAGCAGTACTTC.

V usage is TRBV27 and J usage is TRBJ1-5, with TRBD1 as a possible D gene (6 bases). Germline-derived CDR1 and CDR2 are MNHEY and SMNVEV (reference sequence). V lost 1 base, J lost 8 bases, and 12 bases lay in between. This CDR3 region has 14 residues. CDR3 sequence: CASSLWGGREPQHF. The CDR3 DNA follows: TGTGCCAGCAGTTTATGGGGGGGCCGGGAGCCCCAGCATTTT.

The table lists this clone with a count of one. J is TRBJ2-1 and V is TRBV28; maybe TRBD2 (7 bases). CDR1 is MDHEN and CDR2 is SYDVKM in the germline V gene. V was pared by 5 bases and J by 5 bases, with 19 bases between. CDR3 length: 16 residues. CDR3 in DNA: TGTGCCAGCAGTGACCTCCGGGGGGCCGGAAACAATGAGCAGTTCTTC. Translation gives CASSDLRGAGNNEQFF.

This CDR3 is CASSHGLAANTGELFF. The CDR3 DNA reads TGTGCCAGCAGCCACGGACTAGCGGCCAACACCGGGGAGCTGTTTTTT. This rearrangement joins TRBV11-2 to TRBJ2-2, with 10 bases aligning to TRBD2. CDR3 size: 16 residues. V trimming: 5 bases; J trimming: 2 bases; junction bases outside the gene matches: 5. From germline, CDR1 is SGHAT and CDR2 FQNNGV.

The chain combines TRBV7-2 with TRBJ1-5, with D hard to call. Trimming removed 5 bases from V and 10 bases from J, with 12 bases in between. The CDR3 is made up of 12 amino acids. CDR1 and CDR2 from the germline V gene are SGHTA and FQGNSA. CDR3 coding DNA: TGTGCCAGCAGCCAATTGGGCTTACCCCAGCATTTT. It yields the protein CASSQLGLPQHF.

Note on this clone: The sample carries other DNA sequences with the same CDR3. The chain recombines TRBV2 with TRBJ2-5; no clear D. The V and J ends lost 4 bases and 3 bases respectively, with 3 bases between them. CDR1 and CDR2 (germline): SNHLY, FYNNEI. There are 11 residues in the CDR3. This chain's CDR3 is CASSAEETQYF. For the CDR3, the DNA is TGTGCCAGCAGTGCTGAAGAGACCCAGTACTTC.

Concerning this clone itself: Other nucleotide sequences from this sample produce the same CDR3. V is TRBV11-3 and J is TRBJ2-3; D is unclear. The CDR3 consists of 13 residues. CDR1 is SGHNT and CDR2 is YENEEA in the germline V gene. The ends were cut back, 4 bases at V and 1 base at J, with 6 bases in the middle. CDR3 in amino acids: CASSSSRTDTQYF. Written as DNA, the CDR3 is TGTGCCAGCAGCTCCTCCCGCACAGATACGCAGTATTTT. The full variable domain, in which reference TRBV11-3 and TRBJ2-3 provide the parts outside the CDR3, is EAGVVQSPRYKIIEKKQPVAFWCNPISGHNTLYWYLQNLGQGPELLIRYENEEAVDDSQLPKDRFSAERLKGVDSTLKIQPAELGDSAVYLCASSSSRTDTQYFGPGTRLTVL.

The rearrangement joins TRBV7-9 to TRBJ2-7; D remains unclear. Trimming stripped 3 bases from V and 7 bases from J, with 16 bases between. CDR1 SEHNR and CDR2 FQNEAQ come from the germline V gene (reference sequence). The CDR3 contains 14 residues. CDR3 nucleotide sequence: TGTGCCAGCAGCTTCCGCGCCGGGCTCTATGAGCAGTACTTC. Protein product: CASSFRAGLYEQYF.

The chain links TRBV4-1 to TRBJ1-3, with 9 bases aligning to TRBD1. V lost 4 bases and J lost 2; bases outside the gene matches: 9. Per the germline V gene, CDR1 is MGHRA and CDR2 is YSYEKL. This CDR3 comprises 17 residues. Here the CDR3 DNA reads TGCGCCAGCAGCCTGACCGGGACAGGGCTCCCTGGAAACACCATATATTTT. It encodes CASSLTGTGLPGNTIYF.